This T cell receptor beta chain was identified in a study of T-cell memory formation after mild COVID-19. Regarding the study as a whole: Some clones that responded turned up in pre-infection memory, which suggests that cross-reactive memory joined in. Clones from the second wave (peaking day 37) had unconfirmed SARS-CoV-2 specificity.

It was 5'RACE with constant-segment primers that produced the TCR alpha and TCR beta cDNA libraries, which carried sample barcodes and UMIs. One entry per CDR3 protein results from TCRdb running MiXCR on the 5' RACE reads. The repertoire holds around 200,000 distinct CDR3 sequences, with approximately 30% as singletons. The germline V gene encodes CDR1 SEHNR and CDR2 FQNEAQ (reference sequence). The V end lost 1 base, the J end lost 0 bases, and 7 bases lay between the germline ends. The CDR3 has 16 residues. This clonotype was observed a handful of times. The antigen remains undetermined. This chain links TRBV7-9 with TRBJ2-6; unclear D gene. The source is an adult woman who had mild COVID-19 (a few samples of this study predate the infection). Cell type and time point are not known. What was sequenced was PBMCs or a T cell subset sorted from them (not recorded which). In DNA form, the CDR3 reads TGTGCCAGCAGCTTAGTCCGTGCCTCTGGGGCCAACGTCCTGACTTTC. Translation gives CASSLVRASGANVLTF.